This T cell receptor (beta chain) was obtained from a study of tumor and adjacent non-tumor tissue in lung cancer. About the study: The cohort had about a dozen adenocarcinoma, a couple of squamous cell and 1 small cell patients. Each sample yielded 3.5 million to 5 million productive TCRbeta reads on average.

This sample's RNA came from whole unsorted tissue. More than 3 cm separated this lung sample from the edge of the tumor. The CDR3 runs to 15 residues. Germline assignment: CDR1 SGHNT and CDR2 YYREEE (reference sequence). To note about this clonotype: No antigen is known for it. At one end the junction does not follow the germline gene, possibly because of a read error.

Study outcomes and limitations: Shorter survival was associated with higher TCR diversity in tumors.

A modified ARM-PCR protocol with three rounds of nested PCR amplified TCRbeta. TCRdb recomputed calls from the multiplex PCR reads with MiXCR, one row per CDR3 protein. The top ten hold 40% to 55% of the sample, which has about 67,000 distinct CDR3 sequences, around 82% seen once. The source is a man aged 55 to 70 with non-small cell lung cancer. Sequenced sample: distant non-tumor lung tissue. The V and J genes are TRBV5-4 and TRBJ1-3; D call uncertain. The CDR3 coding sequence is TGTGCCAGCGGCTTGGCGGGGATCTCTGGAAACACCATATATTTT. Amino acid sequence: CASGLAGISGNTIYF.